This T cell receptor beta chain emerged from a study of early T cells in non-severe SARS-CoV-2 infection. From germline, CDR1 is MNHEY and CDR2 SMNVEV (reference sequence). Trimming removed 2 bases from V and 5 bases from J, with 12 bases in between. There are 14 residues in the CDR3. This clonotype was observed a handful of times. Using its own MiXCR run on the 5' RACE reads, TCRdb lists one record per CDR3 protein. The data show approximately 49,000 distinct CDR3 sequences, 12% seen once. The sequence was obtained from an adult who was a healthcare worker with PCR-confirmed SARS-CoV-2 infection or an uninfected control (not recorded which). The chain couples TRBV27 to TRBJ1-2, with D uncertain. What was sequenced was whole blood. The CDR3: CASSLGPSRYGYTF. CDR3 in DNA: TGTGCCAGCAGTTTAGGTCCCTCACGGTATGGCTACACCTTC.